Listed below are T cell receptor beta chains from one sample, sequenced in a study of T cell changes during pregnancy in multiple sclerosis. Profiling relied on immunoSEQ multiplex PCR, and the TCRdb table lists in-frame clones only, not all of them. The table records about 75,000 clones, 75% to 95% of them present only once. This specimen consisted of CD4+ T cells from peripheral blood mononuclear cells, obtained before pregnancy. The receptor set was obtained from a female donor with multiple sclerosis, enrolled in a pregnancy study. The CDR3 runs from the conserved cysteine through the conserved F or W. The D gene is left open where the match is weak. Only some rows state a clone size, as once, few, many or a class for expanded clones.

v_call	cdr3_length	j_call	d_call	clone_size	cdr3_aa	cdr3_nt
TRBV11-2	13	TRBJ2-7	TRBD1	NA	CASSSDRSYEQYF	TGTGCCAGCAGCTCGGACAGGTCCTACGAGCAGTACTTC
TRBV5-3	16	TRBJ1-3	NA	NA	CARSLGHVVAGNTIYF	TGTGCCAGAAGCTTGGGGCACGTGGTAGCCGGAAACACCATATATTTT
TRBV20-1	11	TRBJ1-3	NA	few	CSARFGDTIYF	TGCAGTGCTAGATTCGGGGACACCATATATTTT
TRBV2	15	TRBJ1-4	TRBD1	NA	CASRRLGTGGEKLFF	TGTGCCAGCCGGCGTTTAGGCACAGGGGGGGAAAAACTGTTTTTT
TRBV6-5	16	TRBJ1-1	TRBD1	NA	CASSYSRGRGGTEAFF	TGTGCCAGCAGTTACTCGAGGGGGCGAGGGGGCACTGAAGCTTTCTTT
TRBV2	15	TRBJ2-3	TRBD2	NA	CASRLRDYPTDTQYF	TGTGCCAGCAGATTACGGGACTACCCCACAGATACGCAGTATTTT
TRBV18	14	TRBJ2-3	NA	NA	CASSPTTSTDTQYF	TGTGCCAGCTCACCAACGACTAGCACAGATACGCAGTATTTT
TRBV18	16	TRBJ2-2	NA	NA	CASSPNTRTDTGELFF	TGTGCCAGCTCACCTAACACCCGCACCGACACCGGGGAGCTGTTTTTT
TRBV5-1	15	TRBJ2-6	TRBD1	NA	CASSATGSGANVLTF	TGCGCCAGCAGCGCGACAGGGTCTGGGGCCAACGTCCTGACTTTC
TRBV5-6	13	TRBJ2-5	NA	NA	CASSSTRPETQYF	TGTGCCAGCAGCTCGACTAGACCAGAGACCCAGTACTTC
TRBV20-1	10	TRBJ2-1	NA	NA	CSASSIEQFF	TGCAGTGCTAGTAGTATTGAGCAGTTCTTC
TRBV9	16	TRBJ2-3	NA	NA	CASSLGITGSTDTQYF	TGTGCCAGCAGTTTAGGGATTACAGGAAGCACAGATACGCAGTATTTT
TRBV18	15	TRBJ1-5	NA	NA	CASWPDINSNQPQHF	TGTGCCAGCTGGCCGGACATTAATAGCAATCAGCCCCAGCATTTT
TRBV5-1	15	TRBJ1-3	TRBD1	NA	CASSVQGNSGNTIYF	TGCGCCAGCAGCGTACAGGGGAACTCTGGAAACACCATATATTTT
TRBV4-3	15	TRBJ1-2	TRBD1	NA	CASSQYTGGNYGYTF	TGCGCCAGCAGCCAATATACAGGGGGCAACTATGGCTACACCTTC